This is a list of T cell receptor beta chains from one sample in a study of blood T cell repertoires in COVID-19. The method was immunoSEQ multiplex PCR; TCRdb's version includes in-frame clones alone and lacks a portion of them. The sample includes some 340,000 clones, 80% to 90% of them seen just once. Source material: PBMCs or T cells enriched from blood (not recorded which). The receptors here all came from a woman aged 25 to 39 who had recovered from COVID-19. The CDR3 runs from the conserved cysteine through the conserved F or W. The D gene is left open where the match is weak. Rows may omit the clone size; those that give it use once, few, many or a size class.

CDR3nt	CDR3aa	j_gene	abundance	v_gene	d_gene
TGTGCCAGCAGTTTTGGGACAGGGATTGAAGCTTTCTTT	CASSFGTGIEAFF	TRBJ1-1	once	TRBV27	TRBD1
TGTGCCAGCAGCAAACGAACTCCTAGGGTGGTAGCGGAAAAACTGTTTTTT	CASSKRTPRVVAEKLFF	TRBJ1-4	few	TRBV21-1	NA
TGTGCCAGCAGCTTAGACGGGATCTCCGAAGCTTTCTTT	CASSLDGISEAFF	TRBJ1-1	NA	TRBV11-3	NA
TGTGCCAGTAGTATAAGGGCGGGGGGCACAGATACGCAGTATTTT	CASSIRAGGTDTQYF	TRBJ2-3	NA	TRBV19	TRBD2
TGTGCCATCGGAGGGCAGGGAGGAACTAACTATGGCTACACCTTC	CAIGGQGGTNYGYTF	TRBJ1-2	NA	TRBV28	NA
TGCGCCAGCAGCCATGCGGACAGGGGGTATGGCTACACCTTC	CASSHADRGYGYTF	TRBJ1-2	NA	TRBV4-1	TRBD1
TGTGCCAGCAGCTCCCAACTCGGACAGGGCGCCAGTGGCTACACCTTC	CASSSQLGQGASGYTF	TRBJ1-2	NA	TRBV7-2	TRBD1
TGTGCCAGCAGCTTGGTAGCGGGGGAGCGTGCGCAGTTCTTC	CASSLVAGERAQFF	TRBJ2-1	NA	TRBV7-2	TRBD2
TGTGCCAGCAGCTTAGATCTAAGTTCCCGTCTGGGACAGGGGTATGGCTACACCTTC	CASSLDLSSRLGQGYGYTF	TRBJ1-2	NA	TRBV11-2	TRBD1
TGCAGCGTCCCGAAACCGGGATATGGCGCTGAAGCTTTCTTT	CSVPKPGYGAEAFF	TRBJ1-1	NA	TRBV29-1	NA
TGTGCCAGCAGCCTCCCGGGGGACACAGATACGCAGTATTTT	CASSLPGDTDTQYF	TRBJ2-3	NA	TRBV7-8	NA
TGTGCCAGCAGCCGGACAGGCGGCAATCAGCCCCAGCATTTT	CASSRTGGNQPQHF	TRBJ1-5	NA	TRBV5-5	TRBD1
TGTGCCAGCAGTTGGGCAGGGGGCGGTAACACTGAAGCTTTCTTT	CASSWAGGGNTEAFF	TRBJ1-1	NA	TRBV6-5	TRBD1
TGTGCCAGCAGACGGGACAGGGGGCGGAATGAAGCTTTCTTT	CASRRDRGRNEAFF	TRBJ1-1	NA	TRBV6-5	TRBD1
TGCGCCAGCAGTCCTAGGCCTCATGTTACCTATAATTCACCCCTCCACTTT	CASSPRPHVTYNSPLHF	TRBJ1-6	NA	TRBV23-1	NA
TGTGCCAGCACCTCCCTGGGTTTCGGCCAGGGGGCTTCTGGCTACACCTTC	CASTSLGFGQGASGYTF	TRBJ1-2	NA	TRBV28	TRBD1
TGTGCCAGCAGCCCCCCTGACAGGGGAGGTGAAAAACTGTTTTTT	CASSPPDRGGEKLFF	TRBJ1-4	NA	TRBV4-2	TRBD1
TGCGCCAGCAGCCAGAGCTCGGGACAGCGCACAGATACGCAGTATTTT	CASSQSSGQRTDTQYF	TRBJ2-3	NA	TRBV4-1	TRBD1
TGTGCCAGCAGTTTGCACCTCGGACAGACTGAAGCTTTCTTT	CASSLHLGQTEAFF	TRBJ1-1	NA	TRBV7-9	NA
TGTGCCAGCAGCTTTAGAGATTTCACAGATACGCAGTATTTT	CASSFRDFTDTQYF	TRBJ2-3	NA	TRBV5-4	NA
TGCGCCAGCAGCCAAGATCGACAAGGATTCCTGGCTGGGGCCAACGTCCTGACTTTC	CASSQDRQGFLAGANVLTF	TRBJ2-6	few	TRBV4-3	NA
TGCGCCAGCAGCTTGGAATCCGGGAGCTCCTACAATGAGCAGTTCTTC	CASSLESGSSYNEQFF	TRBJ2-1	once	TRBV5-1	NA
TGTGCCAGCAGTGAAAGTCGTTTATCCCGGGAAAAACTGTTTTTT	CASSESRLSREKLFF	TRBJ1-4	many	TRBV2	NA
TGTGCTAGTGGTTTCAGACAGGGCAGAGGTGAAAAACTGTTTTTT	CASGFRQGRGEKLFF	TRBJ1-4	NA	TRBV12-5	TRBD1
TGTGCCAGCAGCGTACGGGGGGGCAGAGTAACAGATACGCAGTATTTT	CASSVRGGRVTDTQYF	TRBJ2-3	NA	TRBV11-2	TRBD2
TGTGCCAGCAGTGTCTGGAGCGGGGGGGCTGCAGATACGCAGTATTTT	CASSVWSGGAADTQYF	TRBJ2-3	NA	TRBV2	TRBD2
TGCGCCAGCAGGCATCCCGGACAGGGGGCCGGCGGTGAAGCTTTCTTT	CASRHPGQGAGGEAFF	TRBJ1-1	NA	TRBV5-1	TRBD1
TGCGCCAGCAGCCAAGATCTAGCGTCCCAAGAGACCCAGTACTTC	CASSQDLASQETQYF	TRBJ2-5	once	TRBV4-1	NA
TGTGCCAGCAGCCACAGGGAGGGGTCGGATACGCAGTATTTT	CASSHREGSDTQYF	TRBJ2-3	NA	TRBV3-1/TRBV3-2	TRBD2
TGTGCCAGCAGTTTTGTCCAGGGGAATAATTCACCCCTCCACTTT	CASSFVQGNNSPLHF	TRBJ1-6	NA	TRBV6-5	NA
TGTGCCAGCACTTCTCAGGGGGGACAGCCCCAGCATTTT	CASTSQGGQPQHF	TRBJ1-5	NA	TRBV12-3/TRBV12-4	TRBD1
TGCGCCAGCAGCCTCGCCCCGGAAACAGGCCGCACAGATACGCAGTATTTT	CASSLAPETGRTDTQYF	TRBJ2-3	NA	TRBV5-1	NA
TGCGCCAGCAGTGAAGGTAGCGGGGTAACAGATACGCAGTATTTT	CASSEGSGVTDTQYF	TRBJ2-3	NA	TRBV10-1	TRBD2
TGTGCCAGCAGTGCAGGTAGCTCCTATAATTCACCCCTCCACTTT	CASSAGSSYNSPLHF	TRBJ1-6	few	TRBV2	NA
TGCAGCGTTGAATGGGGGGTTGGCGAGCAGTACTTC	CSVEWGVGEQYF	TRBJ2-7	NA	TRBV29-1	NA
TGTGCCAGCAGCCAAGATCTTAACACTGAAGCTTTCTTT	CASSQDLNTEAFF	TRBJ1-1	NA	TRBV3-1/TRBV3-2	NA
TGCGCCAGCAGCTTGACGCTTAGGCGGGGGGACAATGAGCAGTTCTTC	CASSLTLRRGDNEQFF	TRBJ2-1	NA	TRBV5-1	TRBD2
TGCAGCGTATCTCACACCTCAAGGGGCGAAAAACTGTTTTTT	CSVSHTSRGEKLFF	TRBJ1-4	many	TRBV29-1	NA
TGCAGCATACGGACAGGGGGGTACGAGCAGTACTTC	CSIRTGGYEQYF	TRBJ2-7	NA	TRBV29-1	TRBD1
TGTGCCAGCCGACTTTACAATGAGCAGTTCTTC	CASRLYNEQFF	TRBJ2-1	NA	TRBV6-5	NA
TGTGCCAGTAGGGCGGGGAAGGACTATGGCTACACCTTC	CASRAGKDYGYTF	TRBJ1-2	NA	TRBV19	NA
TGTGCCAGCAGTTCTCGGGACAGGGCTAAAGCTTTCTTT	CASSSRDRAKAFF	TRBJ1-1	NA	TRBV12-3/TRBV12-4	TRBD1
TGTGCCAGCAGTTTCTGGGACAGAAGCGAAAAACTGTTTTTT	CASSFWDRSEKLFF	TRBJ1-4	NA	TRBV28	TRBD1
TGTGCCAGCAGCACCCAGGCAGCTGCTGGAAACACCATATATTTT	CASSTQAAAGNTIYF	TRBJ1-3	NA	TRBV2	NA